Sequencing of this T cell receptor (beta chain) was carried out in a study of blood T cell repertoires in COVID-19. After removal of 7 bases from V and 3 bases from J, the junction contained 9 bases not matched to a gene. CDR1 is MNHEY and CDR2 is SVGAGI in the germline V gene. The CDR3 spans 14 residues. In the authors' methods: Reference gene primer amplification in the assay estimated nucleated cell counts. Sequencing used immunoSEQ multiplex PCR; TCRdb keeps in-frame clones, though not all of them. V, J and clone size are those of that table, while D and trimming were read from the DNA. In the table there are about 370,000 clones, around 92% of which are singletons.

This sequence joins TRBV6-5 and TRBJ2-7, with 7 bases lining up with TRBD2. What was sequenced was peripheral blood. The TCR comes from a woman in her thirties with COVID-19, enrolled during active disease. The CDR3 is CASTPAGDLYEQYF. Written as DNA, the CDR3 is TGTGCCAGCACCCCCGCGGGGGACCTCTACGAGCAGTACTTC.